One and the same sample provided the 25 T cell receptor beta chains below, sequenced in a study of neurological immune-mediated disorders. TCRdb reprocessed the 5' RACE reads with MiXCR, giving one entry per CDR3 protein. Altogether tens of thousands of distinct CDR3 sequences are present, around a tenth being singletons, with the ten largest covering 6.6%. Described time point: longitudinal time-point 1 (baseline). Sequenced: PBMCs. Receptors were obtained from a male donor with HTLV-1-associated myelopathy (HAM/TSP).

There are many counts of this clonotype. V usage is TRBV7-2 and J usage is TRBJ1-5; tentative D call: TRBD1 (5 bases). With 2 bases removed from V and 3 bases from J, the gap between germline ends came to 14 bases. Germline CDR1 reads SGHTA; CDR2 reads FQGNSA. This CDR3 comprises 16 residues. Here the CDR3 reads CASSLNGGSNNQPQHF. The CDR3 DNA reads TGTGCCAGCAGCTTAAACGGGGGTTCCAACAATCAGCCCCAGCATTTT.

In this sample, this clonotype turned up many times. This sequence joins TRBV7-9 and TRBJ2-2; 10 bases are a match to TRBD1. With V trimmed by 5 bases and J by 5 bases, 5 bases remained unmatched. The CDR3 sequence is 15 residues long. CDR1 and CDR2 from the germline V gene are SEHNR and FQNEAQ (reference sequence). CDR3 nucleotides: TGTGCCAGCAGCCCGGACAGGGGGAGGACCGGGGAGCTGTTTTTT. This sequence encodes CASSPDRGRTGELFF. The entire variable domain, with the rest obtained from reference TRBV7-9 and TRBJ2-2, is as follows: DTGVSQNPRHKITKRGQNVTFRCDPISEHNRLYWYRQTLGQGPEFLTYFQNEAQLEKSRLLSDRFSAERPKGSFSTLEIQRTEQGDSAMYLCASSPDRGRTGELFFGEGSRLTVL.

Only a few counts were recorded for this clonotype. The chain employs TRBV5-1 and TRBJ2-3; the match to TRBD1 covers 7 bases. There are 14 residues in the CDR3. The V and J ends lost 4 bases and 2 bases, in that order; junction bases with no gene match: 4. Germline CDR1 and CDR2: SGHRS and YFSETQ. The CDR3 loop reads CASSPGTATDTQYF. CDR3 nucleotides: TGCGCCAGCAGCCCCGGGACAGCCACAGATACGCAGTATTTT.

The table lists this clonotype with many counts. DNA for the CDR3: TGTGCCAGCTCCCGGACAGGAGGCGAGCAGTACTTC. The encoded protein is CASSRTGGEQYF. The chain recombines TRBV27 with TRBJ2-7, with 7 bases aligning to TRBD1. Per the germline V gene, CDR1 is MNHEY and CDR2 is SMNVEV (reference sequence). V gave up 8 bases and J gave up 6 bases; unmatched junction bases: 7. The CDR3 covers 12 residues.

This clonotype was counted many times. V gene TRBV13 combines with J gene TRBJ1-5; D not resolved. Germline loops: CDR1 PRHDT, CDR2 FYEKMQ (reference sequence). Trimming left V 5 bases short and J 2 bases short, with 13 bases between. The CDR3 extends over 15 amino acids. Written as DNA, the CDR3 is TGTGCCAGCAGCATTGGGGTCGGGGGCAATCAGCCCCAGCATTTT. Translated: CASSIGVGGNQPQHF.

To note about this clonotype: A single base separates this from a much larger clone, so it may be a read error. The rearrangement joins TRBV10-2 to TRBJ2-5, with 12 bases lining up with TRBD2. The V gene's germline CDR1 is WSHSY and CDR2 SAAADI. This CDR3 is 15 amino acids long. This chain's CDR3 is CASTLAGGPGETEYF. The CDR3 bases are TGCGCCAGCACCCTAGCGGGGGGGCCGGGAGAGACCGAGTACTTC.

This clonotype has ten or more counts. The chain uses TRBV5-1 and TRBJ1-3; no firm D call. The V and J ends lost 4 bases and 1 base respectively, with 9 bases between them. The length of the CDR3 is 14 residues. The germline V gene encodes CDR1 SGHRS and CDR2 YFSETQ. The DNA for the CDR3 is TGCGCCAGCAGCGTCTCCAGATCTGGAAACACCATATATTTT. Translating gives CASSVSRSGNTIYF.

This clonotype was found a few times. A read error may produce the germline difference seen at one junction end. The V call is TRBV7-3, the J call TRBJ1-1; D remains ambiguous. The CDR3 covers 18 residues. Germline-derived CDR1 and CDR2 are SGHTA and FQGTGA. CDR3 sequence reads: CARSLTRRDPLEGTEALF. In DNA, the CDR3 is TGTGCCAGAAGCTTAACTCGGAGAGACCCCTTGGAGGGCACTGAAGCTTTATTT.

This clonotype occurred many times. CDR3 region: CASSLESNNYGYTF. DNA for the CDR3: TGTGCCAGCAGCTTAGAGTCTAATAACTATGGCTACACCTTC. The V call is TRBV7-9, the J call TRBJ1-2; no clear D gene. With 1 base removed from V and 1 base from J, the gap between germline ends came to 7 bases. The CDR3 sequence is 14 residues long. Germline values: CDR1 SEHNR, CDR2 FQNEAQ (reference sequence).

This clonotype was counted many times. CDR3 sequence: CASSQFSPGELFF. The CDR3 DNA sequence: TGTGCCAGCAGCCAGTTTTCTCCCGGGGAGCTGTTTTTT. V and J are TRBV3-1 and TRBJ2-2, with D unclear. V was cut by 3 bases and J by 6 bases, with 8 bases left in between. The length of the CDR3 is 13 residues. Looked up from germline, CDR1 is LGHDT and CDR2 is YNNKEL (reference sequence). Looking up the rest from reference TRBV3-1 and TRBJ2-2 gives the full variable domain: DTAVSQTPKYLVTQMGNDKSIKCEQNLGHDTMYWYKQDSKKFLKIMFSYNNKELIINETVPNRFSPKSPDKAHLNLHINSLELGDSAVYFCASSQFSPGELFFGEGSRLTVL.

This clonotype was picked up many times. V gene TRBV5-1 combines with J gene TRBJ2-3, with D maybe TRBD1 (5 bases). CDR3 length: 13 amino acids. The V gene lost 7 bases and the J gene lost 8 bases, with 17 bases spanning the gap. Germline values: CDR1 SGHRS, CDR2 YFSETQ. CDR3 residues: CASAEVGARTQYF. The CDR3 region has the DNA TGCGCCAGCGCAGAGGTTGGGGCCCGTACGCAGTATTTT.

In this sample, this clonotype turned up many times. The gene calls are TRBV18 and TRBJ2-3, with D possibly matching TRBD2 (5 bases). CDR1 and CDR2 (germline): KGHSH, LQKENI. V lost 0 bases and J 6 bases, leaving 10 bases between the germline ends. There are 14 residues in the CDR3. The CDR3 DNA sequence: TGTGCCAGCTCACCACCGAGGGAGAGGGATACGCAGTATTTT. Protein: CASSPPRERDTQYF. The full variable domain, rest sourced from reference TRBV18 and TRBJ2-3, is NAGVMQNPRHLVRRRGQEARLRCSPMKGHSHVYWYRQLPEEGLKFMVYLQKENIIDESGMPKERFSAEFPKEGPSILRIQQVVRGDSAAYFCASSPPRERDTQYFGPGTRLTVL.

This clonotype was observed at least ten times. CDR3 protein: CASSLGLSGELFF. CDR3 coding DNA: TGTGCCAGCAGCTTAGGACTATCCGGGGAGCTGTTTTTT. The V and J genes are TRBV7-7 and TRBJ2-2, with D tentatively TRBD2 (5 bases). Germline V gives CDR1 SSHAT, CDR2 FNYEAQ (reference sequence). The CDR3 has 13 amino acids. V lost 1 base to trimming and J lost 6 bases, with 6 bases between them.

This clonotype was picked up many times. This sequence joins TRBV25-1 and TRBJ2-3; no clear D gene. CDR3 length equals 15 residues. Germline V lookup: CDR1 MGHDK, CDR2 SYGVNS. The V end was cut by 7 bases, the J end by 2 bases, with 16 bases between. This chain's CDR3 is CASIDTAALTDTQYF. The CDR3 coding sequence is TGTGCCAGCATCGACACGGCCGCACTCACAGATACGCAGTATTTT.

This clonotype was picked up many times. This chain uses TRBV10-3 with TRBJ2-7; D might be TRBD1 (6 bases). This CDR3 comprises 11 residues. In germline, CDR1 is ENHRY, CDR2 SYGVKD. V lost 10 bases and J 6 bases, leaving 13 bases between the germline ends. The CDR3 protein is CATEQGTEQYF. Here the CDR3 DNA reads TGTGCCACCGAACAGGGAACCGAGCAGTACTTC.

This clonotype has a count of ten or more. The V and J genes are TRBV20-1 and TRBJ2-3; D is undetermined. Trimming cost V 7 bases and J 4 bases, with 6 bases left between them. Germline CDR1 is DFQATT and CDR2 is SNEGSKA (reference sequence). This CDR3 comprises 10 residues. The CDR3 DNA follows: TGCAGTGTGGAATCAGATACGCAGTATTTT. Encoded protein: CSVESDTQYF.

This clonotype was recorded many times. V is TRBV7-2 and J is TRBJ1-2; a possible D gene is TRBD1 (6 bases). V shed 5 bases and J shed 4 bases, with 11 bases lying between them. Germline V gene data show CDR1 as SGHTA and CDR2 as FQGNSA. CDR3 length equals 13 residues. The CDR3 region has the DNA TGTGCCAGCAGCCGGGACAACGTCTATGGCTACACCTTC. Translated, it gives CASSRDNVYGYTF.

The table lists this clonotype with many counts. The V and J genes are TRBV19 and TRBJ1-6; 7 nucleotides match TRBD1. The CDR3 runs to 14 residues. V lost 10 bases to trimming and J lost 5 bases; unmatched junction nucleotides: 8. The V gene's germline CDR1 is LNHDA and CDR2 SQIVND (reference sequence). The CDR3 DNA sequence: TGTGCCACGTCGCAGGGGGGGCATAATTCACCCCTCCACTTT. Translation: CATSQGGHNSPLHF.

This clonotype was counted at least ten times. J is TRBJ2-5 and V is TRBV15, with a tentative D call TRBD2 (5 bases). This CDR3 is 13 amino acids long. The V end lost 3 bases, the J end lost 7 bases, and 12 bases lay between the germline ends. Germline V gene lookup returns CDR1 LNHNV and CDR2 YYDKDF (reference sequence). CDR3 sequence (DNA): TGTGCCACCAGCAGTAGCTTCGGAGGGACCCAGTACTTC. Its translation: CATSSSFGGTQYF. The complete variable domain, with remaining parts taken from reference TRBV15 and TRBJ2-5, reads DAMVIQNPRYQVTQFGKPVTLSCSQTLNHNVMYWYQQKSSQAPKLLFHYYDKDFNNEADTPDNFQSRRPNTSFCFLDIRSPGLGDTAMYLCATSSSFGGTQYFGPGTRLLVL.

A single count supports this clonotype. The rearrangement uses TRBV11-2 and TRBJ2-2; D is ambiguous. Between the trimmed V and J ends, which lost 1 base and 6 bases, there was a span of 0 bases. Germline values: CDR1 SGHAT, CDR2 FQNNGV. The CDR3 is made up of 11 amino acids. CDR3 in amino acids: CASSLAGELFF. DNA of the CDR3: TGTGCCAGCAGCTTAGCCGGGGAGCTGTTTTTT.

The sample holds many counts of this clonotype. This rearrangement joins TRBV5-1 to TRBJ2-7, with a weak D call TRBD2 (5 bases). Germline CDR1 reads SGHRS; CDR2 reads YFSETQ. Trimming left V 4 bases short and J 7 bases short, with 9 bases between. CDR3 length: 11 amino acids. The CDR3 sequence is CASSRDREQYF. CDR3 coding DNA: TGCGCCAGCAGCCGGGATAGGGAGCAGTACTTC.

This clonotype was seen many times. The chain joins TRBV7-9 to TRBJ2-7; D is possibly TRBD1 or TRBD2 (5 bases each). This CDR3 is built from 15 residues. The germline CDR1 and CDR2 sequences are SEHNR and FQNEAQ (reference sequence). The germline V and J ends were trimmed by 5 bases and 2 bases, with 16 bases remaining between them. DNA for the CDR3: TGTGCCAGCAGCCCCGCCGGGACGGAGACCTACGAGCAGTACTTC. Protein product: CASSPAGTETYEQYF.

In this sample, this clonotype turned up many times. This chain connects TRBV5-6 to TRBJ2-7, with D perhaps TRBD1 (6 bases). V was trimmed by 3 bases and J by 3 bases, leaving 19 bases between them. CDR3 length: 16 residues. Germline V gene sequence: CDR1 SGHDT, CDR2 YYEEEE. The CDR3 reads CASSSLRQGIVYEQYF. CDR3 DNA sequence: TGTGCCAGCAGCTCCCTCCGCCAGGGGATCGTCTACGAGCAGTACTTC.

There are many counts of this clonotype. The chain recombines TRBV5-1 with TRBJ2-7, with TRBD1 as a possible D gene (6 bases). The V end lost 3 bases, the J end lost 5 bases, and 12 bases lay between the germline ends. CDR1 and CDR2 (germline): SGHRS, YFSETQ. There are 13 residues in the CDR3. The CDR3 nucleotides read TGCGCCAGCAGCTCTCAGGGGTCCCACGAGCAGTACTTC. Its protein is CASSSQGSHEQYF.

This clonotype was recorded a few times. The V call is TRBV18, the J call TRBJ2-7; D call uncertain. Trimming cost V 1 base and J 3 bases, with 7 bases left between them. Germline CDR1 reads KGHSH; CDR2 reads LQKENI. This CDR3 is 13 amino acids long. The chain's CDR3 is CASSPLPNYEQYF. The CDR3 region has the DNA TGTGCCAGCTCACCACTACCCAACTACGAGCAGTACTTC.